Listed here are 19 T cell receptor beta chains from one sample, sequenced in a study of blood T cell repertoires in COVID-19. Measured with immunoSEQ multiplex PCR; TCRdb has only the in-frame clones, and not every one. The table lists around 80,000 clones, 85% to 90% of them singletons, with around 0.58% in the top ten. Sequenced input: peripheral blood. The receptors here all came from a man in his fifties or sixties with acute or convalescent COVID-19.

V usage is TRBV5-1 and J usage is TRBJ1-1, with 9 nucleotides matching TRBD1. The length of the CDR3 is 17 residues. The germline gives CDR1 SGHRS, CDR2 YFSETQ. V shed 3 bases and J 0 bases; nucleotides not matched to a gene: 9. CDR3 in DNA: TGCGCCAGCAGCTGGGGGACAGGGTTGGGGATGAACACTGAAGCTTTCTTT. Translated: CASSWGTGLGMNTEAFF.

The gene calls are TRBV30 and TRBJ2-5; TRBD1 matches 7 bases. The CDR3 covers 16 residues. Trimming removed 0 bases from V and 4 bases from J; junction bases left unmatched: 11. Germline loops: CDR1 GTSNPN, CDR2 SVGIG (reference sequence). CDR3 DNA sequence: TGTGCCTGGAGTGTACGCAGGGGGTCTGGTACAGAGACCCAGTACTTC. Protein: CAWSVRRGSGTETQYF. The full variable domain, with the rest looked up from reference TRBV30 and TRBJ2-5, is SQTIHQWPATLVQPVGSPLSLECTVEGTSNPNLYWYRQAAGRGLQLLFYSVGIGQISSEVPQNLSASRPQDRQFILSSKKLLLSDSGFYLCAWSVRRGSGTETQYFGPGTRLLVL.

This chain joins TRBV5-1 and TRBJ1-1, with 10 bases matching TRBD1. This CDR3 has 16 amino acids. CDR1 is SGHRS, CDR2 YFSETQ, per germline. Germline trimming cut 4 bases from V and 0 bases from J; bases unmatched to any gene: 6. The CDR3, as DNA: TGCGCCAGCAGCAGGGGACAGGGGACAATGAACACTGAAGCTTTCTTT. The encoded protein is CASSRGQGTMNTEAFF.

The chain links TRBV19 to TRBJ2-2; 8 bases are a match to TRBD2. Looked up from germline, CDR1 is LNHDA and CDR2 is SQIVND (reference sequence). Trimming cost V 2 bases and J 0 bases; bases outside gene matches: 2. This CDR3 region has 16 residues. In nucleotides, the CDR3 is TGTGCCAGTAGTATAAGAGCGGGGGCGAACACCGGGGAGCTGTTTTTT. It translates to CASSIRAGANTGELFF.

The chain joins TRBV5-6 to TRBJ1-6, with D perhaps matching TRBD1 (5 bases). The germline V gene encodes CDR1 SGHDT and CDR2 YYEEEE. The V gene lost 0 bases and the J gene lost 10 bases, with 14 bases spanning the gap. The length of the CDR3 is 15 residues. The CDR3 DNA sequence: TGTGCCAGCAGCTTGGAGTTAGGGGTCAGCTCACCCCTCCACTTT. Encoded protein: CASSLELGVSSPLHF.

This clone turned up a few times. This sequence joins TRBV6-1 and TRBJ1-6; D remains ambiguous. The CDR3 totals 12 residues. Trimming took 2 bases from V and 14 from J, leaving 10 bases between them. Per germline, CDR1 MNHNS and CDR2 SASEGT. The CDR3: CASSERGGSLHF. The CDR3 nucleotides read TGTGCCAGCAGTGAACGGGGAGGTTCCCTCCACTTT.

V usage is TRBV7-9 and J usage is TRBJ2-7; 9 nucleotides align to TRBD1. Germline values: CDR1 SEHNR, CDR2 FQNEAQ (reference sequence). V lost 4 bases and J lost 7; bases outside the gene matches: 8. The CDR3 covers 14 residues. CDR3 DNA: TGTGCCAGCAGCTCGGGACAGGGCCTAGGGGAGCAGTACTTC. Protein: CASSSGQGLGEQYF.

The gene calls are TRBV7-3 and TRBJ1-6, with 8 bases lining up with TRBD1. The germline CDR1 and CDR2 sequences are SGHTA and FQGTGA. The J segment lost 9 bases and the V segment lost 5 bases, leaving 6 bases of the junction unmatched. This CDR3 has 14 amino acids. CDR3 DNA sequence: TGTGCCAGCAGCCGGGGACAGGAGGCTTCACCCCTCCACTTT. This codes for CASSRGQEASPLHF.

V gene TRBV24-1 combines with J gene TRBJ2-2, with TRBD1 matching 8 bases. Germline CDR1 reads KGHDR; CDR2 reads SFDVKD. The CDR3 length is 12 residues. Unmatched junction bases numbered 0, after V lost 9 bases and J lost 4 bases. The CDR3 sequence is CATGQGTGELFF. The CDR3 region has the DNA TGTGCCACCGGACAGGGCACCGGGGAGCTGTTTTTT.

The gene calls are TRBV28 and TRBJ2-5, with TRBD2 matching 9 bases. V lost 7 bases and J lost 5; bases outside the gene matches: 8. This CDR3 has 14 amino acids. CDR1 MDHEN and CDR2 SYDVKM come from the germline V gene. CDR3 DNA sequence: TGTGCCAGCAAACCGGGACTAGCCATTGAGACCCAGTACTTC. Amino acid sequence: CASKPGLAIETQYF.

J is TRBJ1-1 and V is TRBV5-1; D is undetermined. Germline loops: CDR1 SGHRS, CDR2 YFSETQ. The CDR3 covers 15 residues. V lost 0 bases to trimming and J lost 2 bases, with 11 bases between them. The CDR3 DNA reads as TGCGCCAGCAGCTTGGTTTCCGGACTCAACACTGAAGCTTTCTTT. It translates to CASSLVSGLNTEAFF.

This clone was observed a handful of times. V usage is TRBV9 and J usage is TRBJ1-6; 7 nucleotides align to TRBD1. CDR1 is SGDLS, CDR2 YYNGEE, per germline. Trimming removed 2 bases from V and 8 bases from J; junction bases left unmatched: 1. This CDR3 comprises 13 residues. The CDR3 region is CASSVTGDSPLHF. The CDR3 DNA reads TGTGCCAGCAGCGTTACAGGGGATTCACCCCTCCACTTT.

The gene calls are TRBV6-5 and TRBJ1-1; D may be TRBD1 (6 bases). This CDR3 is built from 12 residues. With 8 bases removed from V and 4 bases from J, the gap between germline ends came to 11 bases. Germline V gene data show CDR1 as MNHEY and CDR2 as SVGAGI. CDR3 nucleotide sequence: TGTGCCAGCCCAGACAGGATCACTGAAGCTTTCTTT. Protein product: CASPDRITEAFF.

The genes are TRBV7-2 and TRBJ1-2; 9 nucleotides agree with TRBD1. CDR1 and CDR2 from the germline V gene are SGHTA and FQGNSA. Losses at the gene ends were 5 bases for V and 4 bases for J; bases not matched to a gene: 5. CDR3 length: 14 residues. CDR3 protein: CASSEGTGPYGYTF. CDR3 DNA sequence: TGTGCCAGCAGCGAAGGGACAGGGCCCTATGGCTACACCTTC.

This chain joins TRBV4-1 and TRBJ1-2; D ambiguous. Deletions cut 0 bases from V and 3 bases from J, with 11 bases between. The V gene's germline CDR1 is MGHRA and CDR2 YSYEKL. This CDR3 has 15 residues. The CDR3: CASSQDTPGYYGYTF. In DNA form, the CDR3 reads TGCGCCAGCAGCCAAGATACTCCGGGGTACTATGGCTACACCTTC.

DNA of the CDR3: TGCGCCAGCAGTGGGGACAGGGAGGTTGGCTACACCTTC. This codes for CASSGDREVGYTF. The chain links TRBV10-2 to TRBJ1-2; 9 bases fit TRBD1. The ends lost 4 bases at V and 7 bases at J; junction bases unmatched: 4. This CDR3 has 13 residues. The V gene's germline CDR1 is WSHSY and CDR2 SAAADI.

The chain carries TRBV6-4 and TRBJ2-5; D might be TRBD2 (5 bases). CDR1 is MRHNA, CDR2 SNTAGT, per germline. Trimming took 3 bases from V and 5 from J, leaving 10 bases between them. The CDR3 has 13 amino acids. CDR3 nucleotides: TGTGCCAGCAGTGAAGAGAGCGGCGAGACCCAGTACTTC. Amino acids: CASSEESGETQYF.

The V and J genes are TRBV29-1 and TRBJ2-7, with 7 bases that match TRBD2. Germline V gene data show CDR1 as SQVTM and CDR2 as ANQGSEA. V lost 1 base to trimming and J lost 4 bases; unmatched junction nucleotides: 1. This CDR3 comprises 12 residues. For the CDR3, the DNA is TGCAGCGTTGAAGGGGGGGGGTACGAGCAGTACTTC. It specifies CSVEGGGYEQYF.

The rearrangement uses TRBV5-1 and TRBJ2-5; the D gene is possibly TRBD2 (6 bases). The V gene lost 2 bases and the J gene lost 5 bases, with 10 bases spanning the gap. The CDR3 is made up of 13 amino acids. Looked up from germline, CDR1 is SGHRS and CDR2 is YFSETQ. This CDR3 is CASSLGGWETQYF. The DNA of the CDR3 is TGCGCCAGCAGCTTAGGAGGGTGGGAGACCCAGTACTTC.